This T cell receptor beta chain was obtained from a study of cytomegalovirus exposure and HLA in healthy donors. Study in general: Researchers previously reported finding roughly 120 million unique TCR beta sequences from around 200 million T cells. From HLA-typed donors, an early data release held tens of millions of unique TCRs.

The PCR made use of 60 Vbeta and 13 Jbeta primers. The method was immunoSEQ multiplex PCR; TCRdb's version includes in-frame clones alone and lacks a portion of them. The sample holds about 55,000 clones. Trimming pared 6 bases from V and 4 bases from J, leaving 10 bases between. The CDR3 has 12 residues. Germline CDR1 reads SGDLS; CDR2 reads YYNGEE. This sequence originates from a man aged 50 or older in good health and CMV-seropositive. Source material: PBMCs. This sequence joins TRBV9 and TRBJ1-2; no definite D call. In DNA, the CDR3 is TGTGCCAGCACCAGCGGCGGCTATGGCTACACCTTC. This codes for CASTSGGYGYTF. Looking up the rest from reference TRBV9 and TRBJ1-2 gives the full variable domain: DSGVTQTPKHLITATGQRVTLRCSPRSGDLSVYWYQQSLDQGLQFLIQYYNGEERAKGNILERFSAQQFPDLHSELNLSSLELGDSALYFCASTSGGYGYTFGSGTRLTVV.